This paragraph reports one T cell receptor (beta chain). There is no known antigen for this receptor. No per-base quality is available; no much larger clone lies one base away. The CDR3 regions of human TCRbeta chains were subjected to immunosequencing. For the original study's pipeline: TCRs in the repertoires were matched against a reference library of SARS-CoV-2-specific TCRs that had been generated with the MIRA antigen-specificity platform. Breadth was defined as the fraction of unique TCRs that were SARS-CoV-2-associated, and depth was defined as the fraction of total T cells that were SARS-CoV-2-associated. Using the MIRA data, each spike-specific TCR was assigned both to the spike region to which the TCR was reactive and to a CD4 or CD8 class. Log10-transformed breadth and depth values were compared by one-way ANOVA with Sidak's multiple comparisons tests. Held by TCRdb, this immuneACCESS table contains in-frame sequences only and omits some clones. Under half of the omission traces to an unresolved V gene where checked; the cause of the rest is unknown. The DNA gave D and trimming, while V, J and clone size come from that table. The sample records 170,000 or so clones, more than 85% of which are singletons. The ten biggest clones cover about 0.9% of the sample.

V trim: 1 base; J trim: 5 bases; unmatched bases: 3. The CDR3 contains 15 residues, cysteine and phenylalanine counted. Of the read, only the CDR3 DNA is kept; its 45 bases are in frame from base 1. The germline V gene (reference sequence) specifies SEHNR as CDR1 and FQNEAQ as CDR2. This specimen belongs to a study of T cell responses to AZD1222 COVID-19 vaccine (dated by TCRdb to the early 2020s). With regard to the full study: Because spike-specific TCR depth and breadth did not differ between the two schedules, AZD1222 recipients who got a second dose at roughly 4 weeks were pooled with those who got a second dose at roughly 12 weeks. A total of 233 trial participants underwent TCR sequencing, of whom around 200 received two doses of AZD1222 and about 25 received two doses of the MenACWY control vaccine. Trial participants were enrolled by age into 18-55, 56-69 and 70-plus year subgroups, with around 140, 26 and 57 TCR-sequenced participants respectively.

The research as a whole found: Conclusions about previously exposed vaccinees are limited because only 6 or 7 AZD1222 recipients were SARS-CoV-2 seropositive at baseline. In the small 56-69-year group, the increase in depth fell short of significance, most likely because of low power. Spike-specific TCR breadth and depth rose significantly after two AZD1222 doses compared with day 0 and with MenACWY recipients. Reportedly, almost half of the unique spike-specific TCRs recognized epitopes lying outside the regions that are mutated in the B.1.351 and B.1.1.7 variants. The whole spike protein was spanned by vaccine-associated CD4 TCRs, and dominant responses were seen in regions 160-218 and 743-854. Most participants were white British and females outnumbered males, and the authors suggested that clonal diversity may have been underestimated. Because no day 14 peak-response samples were available, repertoires were characterized only after the peak T cell response.

The intended sense of this specimen's time point label: baseline before first vaccination. Vaccinee samples were obtained from the UK trials COV001 and COV002, which included a single-blind randomized controlled phase 2/3 trial of AZD1222 (ChAdOx1 nCoV-19) in healthy adults. For TCRbeta chain sequencing, PBMC samples were collected from trial participants at day 0 and at day 28 after the second dose. The rearranged chain carries TRBV7-9 and TRBJ2-1; TRBD2 fits 9 bases in the junction. The TCR was taken from an adult in good health. Sequenced material: peripheral blood, taken on day 0 of AZD1222 vaccination. CDR3 loop: CASSLVAGAHNEQFF. The DNA sequence is TGTGCCAGCAGCTTAGTAGCGGGGGCGCACAATGAGCAGTTCTTC. Reference TRBV7-9 and TRBJ2-1 genes cover what lies past the CDR3, so the full variable domain is DTGVSQNPRHKITKRGQNVTFRCDPISEHNRLYWYRQTLGQGPEFLTYFQNEAQLEKSRLLSDRFSAERPKGSFSTLEIQRTEQGDSAMYLCASSLVAGAHNEQFFGPGTRLTVL.